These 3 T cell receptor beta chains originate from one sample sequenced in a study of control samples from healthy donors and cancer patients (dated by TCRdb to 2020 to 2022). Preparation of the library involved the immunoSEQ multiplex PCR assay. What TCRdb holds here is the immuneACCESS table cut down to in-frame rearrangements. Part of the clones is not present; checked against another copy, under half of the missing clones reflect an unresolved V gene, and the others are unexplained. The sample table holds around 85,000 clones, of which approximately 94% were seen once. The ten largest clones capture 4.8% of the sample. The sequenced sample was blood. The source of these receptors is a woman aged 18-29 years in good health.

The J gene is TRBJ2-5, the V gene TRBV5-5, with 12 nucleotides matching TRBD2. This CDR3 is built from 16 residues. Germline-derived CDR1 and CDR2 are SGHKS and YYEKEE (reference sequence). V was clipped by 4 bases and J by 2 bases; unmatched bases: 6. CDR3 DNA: TGTGCCAGCAGCGAAAAGACTAGCGGGGGTCAAGAGACCCAGTACTTC. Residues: CASSEKTSGGQETQYF.

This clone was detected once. The CDR3: CASSQFRGDYGELFF. DNA for the CDR3: TGCGCCAGCAGTCAATTTAGGGGGGATTACGGGGAGCTGTTTTTT. The chain couples TRBV23-1 to TRBJ2-2; D possibly uses TRBD1 or TRBD2 (6 bases each). TRBV23-1 is given ORF status, its function remaining uncertain. The V gene lost 1 base and the J gene lost 7 bases, with 13 bases spanning the gap. The CDR3 has 15 residues.

CDR3 in DNA: TGCAGCGTTGAAGGCCCGGACAGGGGCCACACCGGGGAGCTGTTTTTT. Amino acid sequence: CSVEGPDRGHTGELFF. The chain is built from TRBV29-1 and TRBJ2-2, with TRBD1 identical over 9 bases. This CDR3 is 16 amino acids long. CDR1 is SQVTM, CDR2 ANQGSEA, per germline. Trimming took 1 base from V and 3 from J; bases not matched to a gene: 6.